This T cell receptor (beta chain) was recorded in a study of blood T cells in healthy people across ages. This CDR3 has 12 amino acids. Trimming cost V 7 bases and J 5 bases, with 11 bases left between them. The donors, healthy Caucasians from Russia, were aged 6 to 90. The draw of peripheral blood yielded 8.5 to 10 milliliters from each donor. Next came a second PCR, run for about 7 to 12 cycles, which used a sample-barcoded 5' primer along with a J-beta primer mix. Tags on each cDNA molecule came from a template-switch adaptor with 12 random nucleotides. Each CDR3 protein is one row after TCRdb ran MiXCR on the 5' RACE reads. Here the sample spans roughly 730,000 distinct CDR3 sequences, about 56% being singletons. Many counts were recorded for this clonotype.

This sequence originates from a man aged 35 to 55 in good health. The sequencing sample was made of blood. This chain uses TRBV12-3 or TRBV12-4 with TRBJ2-5; D call uncertain. The CDR3 DNA follows: TGTGCCAGCACCATCGCGGTGGAGACCCAGTACTTC. It encodes CASTIAVETQYF.